The entry that follows covers one TCR beta chain sequence. The antigen is undetermined. CDR1 is SNHLY, CDR2 FYNNEI, per germline. The CDR3 sequence is 15 residues long. V was trimmed by 8 bases and J by 3 bases, leaving 16 bases between them. The data were obtained in a study of identifying expanded T cells in peripheral blood. Study observations and caveats: Across healthy donors, higher total template counts meant significantly greater roughly 2-week count variance. Differentially abundant clones: roughly 1.3 between replicates, 16.4 at around 14 days, 19 to 20 at four.

Healthy donors had no documented immune events, such as infections, while sampled. The protocol was immunoSEQ multiplex PCR, while the TCRdb copy is restricted to in-frame clones and leaves out a portion. The sample shows about 52,000 clones, less than 85% of them seen only once. The source material was blood. The clonotype originates from a person aged 18 to 70 in good health. The chain carries TRBV2 and TRBJ1-4, with D possibly matching TRBD1 (6 bases). CDR3 protein: CASFPQGNSNEKLFF. The CDR3, as DNA: TGTGCCAGCTTCCCCCAGGGGAACTCTAATGAAAAACTGTTTTTT.